The 8 T cell receptor beta chains reported below all come from one sample, sequenced in a study of blood T cell repertoires in COVID-19. Method: immunoSEQ multiplex PCR; TCRdb's copy keeps in-frame clones and lacks some. The sample carries about 50,000 clones, about 83% recorded once. The sequenced material came from peripheral blood. The receptors were gathered from a woman of 80 years or more with acute or convalescent COVID-19.

This clone came up once. The chain has TRBV6-5 and TRBJ1-5; maybe TRBD1 (6 bases). Germline V lookup: CDR1 MNHEY, CDR2 SVGAGI. V lost 5 bases, J lost 4 bases, and 15 bases lay in between. This CDR3 spans 15 amino acids. The CDR3 coding sequence is TGTGCCAGCAGTACCGTCAGGGGCGGTAATCAGCCCCAGCATTTT. Translation: CASSTVRGGNQPQHF.

A remark on this clone: An end of the junction does not agree with germline; a read error may underlie this. V is TRBV7-7 and J is TRBJ2-1; D is perhaps TRBD1 (5 bases). This CDR3 spans 15 amino acids. CDR1 SSHAT and CDR2 FNYEAQ come from the germline V gene (reference sequence). The CDR3 here is CASSPNPTAHNEQFF. DNA for the CDR3: TGTGCTAGCAGCCCGAACCCGACAGCCCACAATGAGCAGTTCTTC.

CDR3 sequence: CASSQPVRASGGAETQYF. In nucleotides, the CDR3 is TGTGCCAGCAGCCAACCAGTTAGGGCTAGCGGGGGGGCCGAGACCCAGTACTTC. The genes are TRBV3-1 (or the pseudogene TRBV3-2) and TRBJ2-5; 12 bases align to TRBD2. The germline V gene encodes CDR1 LGHDT and CDR2 YNNKEL (reference sequence). The CDR3 totals 18 residues. V gave up 2 bases and J gave up 5 bases; unmatched junction bases: 12.

This clone has only a few counts. The V gene is TRBV2, the J gene TRBJ1-6; 7 positions agree with TRBD1. CDR3 length equals 14 residues. V gave up 5 bases and J gave up 4 bases; unmatched junction bases: 2. Germline loops: CDR1 SNHLY, CDR2 FYNNEI. The CDR3 coding sequence is TGTGCCAGCAGTCAACAGGGGTATAATTCACCCCTCCACTTT. Translated: CASSQQGYNSPLHF.

In this sample, this clone turned up once. The rearrangement uses TRBV19 and TRBJ1-4; 7 bases agree with TRBD1. The CDR3 contains 15 residues. Germline-derived CDR1 and CDR2 are LNHDA and SQIVND (reference sequence). The V segment lost 5 bases and the J segment 4 bases; nucleotides outside the gene matches: 7. The CDR3: CASSLPGQLNEKLFF. The DNA for the CDR3 is TGTGCCAGTAGTTTGCCGGGACAGCTTAATGAAAAACTGTTTTTT.

This clone is medium-sized within its sample. The chain joins TRBV9 to TRBJ1-2, with D perhaps matching TRBD1 (5 bases). Trimming stripped 4 bases from V and 4 bases from J, with 11 bases between. The CDR3 sequence is 13 residues long. Germline assignment: CDR1 SGDLS and CDR2 YYNGEE. CDR3 loop: CASSPDSSYGYTF. CDR3 bases: TGTGCCAGCAGCCCCGACAGCAGCTATGGCTACACCTTC. The variable domain in full, completed from reference TRBV9 and TRBJ1-2, reads DSGVTQTPKHLITATGQRVTLRCSPRSGDLSVYWYQQSLDQGLQFLIQYYNGEERAKGNILERFSAQQFPDLHSELNLSSLELGDSALYFCASSPDSSYGYTFGSGTRLTVV.

The J gene is TRBJ1-6, the V gene TRBV7-9, with 7 bases fitting TRBD1. J was trimmed by 0 bases and V by 5 bases; bases with no gene match: 4. CDR1 and CDR2 (germline): SEHNR, FQNEAQ (reference sequence). The CDR3 extends over 16 amino acids. Here the CDR3 DNA reads TGTGCCAGCAGCCCAAGGACAGGCTCCTATAATTCACCCCTCCACTTT. This codes for CASSPRTGSYNSPLHF.

The chain couples TRBV13 to TRBJ1-3; D unclear. The CDR3 is made up of 15 amino acids. V gave up 0 bases and J gave up 4 bases, with 10 bases separating them. Germline CDR1 is PRHDT and CDR2 is FYEKMQ (reference sequence). CDR3 nucleotides: TGTGCCAGCAGCTTAGGCCCAGTCTCCGGAAACACCATATATTTT. Translated: CASSLGPVSGNTIYF. Filled out from reference TRBV13 and TRBJ1-3, the complete variable domain reads AAGVIQSPRHLIKEKRETATLKCYPIPRHDTVYWYQQGPGQDPQFLISFYEKMQSDKGSIPDRFSAQQFSDYHSELNMSSLELGDSALYFCASSLGPVSGNTIYFGEGSWLTVV.